A selection of T cell receptor beta chains follows, all from one sample in a study of Graves' ophthalmopathy and Graves' hyperthyroidism. TCRdb reprocessed the multiplex PCR reads with MiXCR, giving one entry per CDR3 protein. The data show hundreds of thousands of distinct CDR3 sequences, about two fifths seen once. The sequencing sample was made of peripheral blood. The receptors derive from an adult man with Graves' ophthalmopathy. Both conserved end residues are part of each CDR3. The order of the fields is CDR3 length, clone size, V gene, D gene, J gene, CDR3 protein, CDR3 DNA. The D gene is left open where the match is weak. Clone size is not always given. Where it is, it says once, few, many or a class for expanded clones.

17	.	TRBV7-9	TRBD2	TRBJ2-5	CASSPGLAGVGGETQYF	TGTGCCAGCAGCCCGGGACTAGCGGGGGTGGGTGGTGAGACCCAGTACTTC
14	many	TRBV19	TRBD1	TRBJ1-1	CASSVQGTNTEAFF	TGTGCCAGTAGTGTACAGGGGACGAACACTGAAGCTTTCTTT
11	.	TRBV5-1	.	TRBJ1-2	CASSSGMGYTF	TGCGCCAGCAGCTCGGGGATGGGCTACACCTTC
14	.	TRBV7-9	.	TRBJ2-5	CASSFGPYQETQYF	TGTGCCAGCAGTTTCGGACCGTACCAAGAGACCCAGTACTTC
15	.	TRBV18	.	TRBJ2-7	CASSRSRQGDGEQYF	TGTGCCAGCTCCCGTTCCCGCCAGGGAGATGGCGAGCAGTACTTC
13	.	TRBV30	TRBD1	TRBJ1-5	CAWGTGLNQPQHF	TGTGCCTGGGGGACAGGCTTGAATCAGCCCCAGCATTTT
16	few	TRBV5-1	TRBD1	TRBJ1-4	CASSFGTVLDNEKLFF	TGCGCCAGCAGCTTCGGGACAGTTCTGGATAATGAAAAACTGTTTTTT
15	many	TRBV4-3	.	TRBJ1-1	CASSQDMSGNTEAFF	TGCGCCAGCAGCCAAGATATGTCAGGGAACACTGAAGCTTTCTTT
14	.	TRBV11-2	.	TRBJ1-1	CASSPQWGITEAFF	TGTGCCAGCAGCCCCCAGTGGGGTATCACTGAAGCTTTCTTT
11	.	TRBV10-3	.	TRBJ2-7	CAISAGDEQYF	TGTGCCATCAGTGCCGGAGACGAGCAGTACTTC
15	few	TRBV10-2	TRBD1	TRBJ2-7	CASRPPGQTIREQYF	TGTGCCAGCAGGCCTCCGGGACAGACGATTCGGGAGCAGTACTTC
15	many	TRBV12-3/TRBV12-4	.	TRBJ1-3	CASRPSSGAGNTIYF	TGTGCCAGCAGACCTTCCTCAGGCGCTGGAAACACCATATATTTT
16	few	TRBV7-2	.	TRBJ2-5	CASRFSGEGAGETQYF	TGTGCCAGCAGATTTAGCGGGGAGGGGGCCGGGGAGACCCAGTACTTC
11	.	TRBV29-1	.	TRBJ1-2	CSVTGGSAYAF	TGCAGCGTTACGGGGGGGTCGGCCTACGCCTTC
16	.	TRBV12-3/TRBV12-4	TRBD1	TRBJ1-4	CASSPGQEAPNEKLFF	TGTGCCAGCAGTCCGGGACAGGAGGCGCCTAATGAAAAACTGTTTTTT
15	.	TRBV10-3	TRBD1	TRBJ1-1	CASSQGTGFGTEAFF	TGTGCCAGCAGCCAAGGGACAGGGTTCGGCACTGAAGCTTTCTTT
16	.	TRBV5-1	.	TRBJ1-4	CASSEGAGVLGEKLFF	TGCGCCAGCAGCGAGGGTGCGGGGGTTTTGGGTGAAAAACTGTTTTTT
15	.	TRBV6-6	.	TRBJ1-5	CASSYIREADQPQHF	TGTGCCAGCAGTTACATCAGGGAGGCCGATCAGCCCCAGCATTTT
16	few	TRBV6-4	TRBD1	TRBJ1-4	CASSDSPLRGKEKLFF	TGTGCCAGCAGTGACTCACCCCTCAGGGGGAAGGAAAAACTGTTTTTT
12	many	TRBV29-1	TRBD2	TRBJ2-5	CSAGGGDETQYF	TGCAGCGCTGGGGGAGGGGACGAGACCCAGTACTTC
13	.	TRBV20-1	.	TRBJ1-6	CSARQAINSPLHF	TGCAGTGCCCGGCAGGCAATTAATTCACCCCTCCACTTT
13	once	TRBV29-1	.	TRBJ1-1	CSVGAGRDAGELF	TGCAGCGTTGGAGCGGGCCGAGACGCCGGGGAGCTGTTT
15	.	TRBV29-1	TRBD1	TRBJ1-3	CSASGQGNSGNTIYF	TGCAGCGCCTCGGGACAGGGGAACTCTGGAAACACCATATATTTT
15	.	TRBV6-1	TRBD1	TRBJ1-1	CASSESRTGGTEAFF	TGTGCCAGCAGTGAATCGCGAACAGGGGGTACTGAAGCTTTCTTT
16	.	TRBV10-3	TRBD1	TRBJ2-7	CASSWDRGRREHEQYF	TGTGCCAGCAGCTGGGACAGGGGTCGCAGGGAGCACGAGCAGTACTTC
12	many	TRBV20-1	.	TRBJ1-1	CSARRANTEAFF	TGCAGTGCTAGACGGGCCAACACTGAAGCTTTCTTT
16	many	TRBV7-2	TRBD2	TRBJ2-5	CASSLRWRGGQETQYF	TGTGCCAGCAGCTTAAGGTGGCGGGGGGGACAAGAGACCCAGTACTTC
10	many	TRBV6-1	.	TRBJ1-2	CASRYYGYTF	TGTGCCAGCAGATACTATGGCTACACCTTC
15	many	TRBV6-6	.	TRBJ2-7	CASSPPATRSYEQYF	TGTGCCAGCAGCCCTCCCGCGACCAGGTCCTACGAGCAGTACTTC
14	many	TRBV15	TRBD1	TRBJ1-1	CATRPTGINTEAFF	TGTGCCACCAGACCGACAGGGATAAACACTGAAGCTTTCTTT
16	.	TRBV7-2	TRBD1	TRBJ1-1	CASSQVRTGGPTEAFF	TGCGCCAGCAGCCAAGTCCGGACAGGGGGACCCACTGAAGCTTTCTTT
13	.	TRBV7-2	.	TRBJ2-5	CASRAGTQETQYF	TGTGCCAGCAGGGCAGGGACACAAGAGACCCAGTACTTC
13	many	TRBV20-1	.	TRBJ1-2	CSARVGGARAYTF	TGCAGTGCTAGAGTGGGGGGGGCTAGAGCCTACACCTTC
14	once	TRBV7-9	.	TRBJ2-7	CASGTGGNTIEQYF	TGTGCCAGCGGAACAGGTGGAAACACCATCGAGCAGTACTTC
14	once	TRBV10-3	.	TRBJ1-5	CAISDNLGSSPQHF	TGTGCCATCAGTGATAATCTGGGGTCATCGCCCCAGCATTTT
15	many	TRBV2	TRBD1	TRBJ2-7	CASSVEPGQGSEQYF	TGTGCCAGCAGTGTCGAGCCGGGACAGGGGTCCGAGCAGTACTTC
16	few	TRBV12-3/TRBV12-4	.	TRBJ1-6	CASSLIVPDGDTPLHF	TGTGCCAGCAGTTTAATAGTGCCCGATGGGGACACACCCCTCCACTTT
15	.	TRBV11-1	.	TRBJ2-7	CASSHGREEIYEQYF	TGTGCCAGCAGCCACGGCAGGGAAGAAATCTACGAGCAGTACTTC
12	.	TRBV10-3	.	TRBJ1-5	CAIGSPGQPQHF	TGTGCCATCGGCTCACCGGGACAGCCCCAGCATTTT
15	many	TRBV24-1	.	TRBJ1-2	CATSDSGPYNYGYTF	TGTGCCACCAGTGACTCCGGGCCCTATAACTATGGCTACACCTTC
13	.	TRBV19	.	TRBJ2-1	CAGSEGLGNEQFF	TGTGCCGGTAGTGAGGGCTTGGGGAATGAGCAGTTCTTC
14	.	TRBV5-1	TRBD2	TRBJ2-7	CASSLELAGEYEYF	TGCGCCAGCAGCTTGGAGCTAGCGGGAGAGTACGAGTACTTC
18	once	TRBV10-3	.	TRBJ2-7	CAISESILQGREIHEQYF	TGTGCCATCAGTGAGTCGATACTACAGGGTCGGGAGATCCACGAGCAGTACTTC
14	.	TRBV2	.	TRBJ1-4	CASSDQGSWEKLFF	TGTGCCAGCAGTGATCAGGGGAGCTGGGAAAAACTGTTTTTT
16	.	TRBV7-3	.	TRBJ1-4	CASSQALQGRNEKLFF	TGCGCCAGCAGCCAAGCCCTCCAGGGTCGGAATGAAAAACTGTTTTTT
14	.	TRBV7-9	.	TRBJ2-5	CASTLSGGQETQYF	TGTGCCAGCACCTTATCCGGGGGTCAAGAGACCCAGTACTTC
18	.	TRBV15	.	TRBJ2-2	CATSDLMGGAARTGELFF	TGTGCCACCAGTGACCTCATGGGCGGAGCCGCGCGCACCGGGGAGCTGTTTTTT
11	few	TRBV30	.	TRBJ1-2	CAWERGTGYTF	TGTGCCTGGGAAAGGGGGACCGGCTACACCTTC
15	few	TRBV7-9	TRBD2	TRBJ2-3	CASSPPSGSTDTQYF	TGTGCCAGCTCACCACCTAGCGGGAGCACAGATACGCAGTATTTT
16	.	TRBV5-1	TRBD1	TRBJ1-5	CASSLDGTGRNQPQHF	TGCGCCAGCAGCTTGGACGGGACAGGGAGAAATCAGCCCCAGCATTTT
12	many	TRBV19	.	TRBJ2-2	CASQGNTGELFF	TGTGCCAGTCAGGGAAACACCGGGGAGCTGTTTTTT
17	.	TRBV7-8	TRBD2	TRBJ2-7	CASSLTSGGRSSYEQYF	TGTGCCAGCAGCTTGACTAGCGGGGGGCGAAGCTCCTACGAGCAGTACTTC
12	.	TRBV29-1	TRBD2	TRBJ2-5	CSVEAGGETQYF	TGCAGCGTTGAAGCGGGAGGCGAGACCCAGTACTTC
13	.	TRBV30	.	TRBJ1-4	CAWSVLLNEKLFF	TGTGCCTGGAGTGTTTTACTTAATGAAAAACTGTTTTTT